This entry concerns a single TCR beta chain. The data originate from a study of blood T cell repertoires in COVID-19. From germline, CDR1 is KGHSH and CDR2 LQKENI. The ends were cut back, 7 bases at V and 3 bases at J, with 9 bases in the middle. This CDR3 has 12 amino acids. Profiling relied on immunoSEQ multiplex PCR, and the TCRdb table lists in-frame clones only, not all of them. The sample holds 150,000 to 200,000 clones; roughly 79% are singletons and the top ten take roughly 12%. This clonotype originated in a woman of 80 years or more with COVID-19, enrolled during active disease. The specimen was peripheral blood. This chain connects TRBV18 to TRBJ1-1; D call uncertain. In DNA, the CDR3 is TGTGCCAGCTTGGCCATGGACACTGAAGCTTTCTTT. Protein: CASLAMDTEAFF.